This TCR beta chain was obtained from a study of blood T cells in healthy people across ages. With a J-beta primer mix and a sample-barcoded 5' primer, a second PCR ran about 7 to 11 cycles. TCRdb reprocessed the 5' RACE reads via MiXCR and lists one record per CDR3 protein. This sample yields about 780,000 distinct CDR3 sequences, of which roughly 60% are seen a single time; 25% to 35% belongs to the top ten. The J segment lost 1 base and the V segment lost 6 bases, leaving 14 bases of the junction unmatched. Germline lookup yields CDR1 DFQATT and CDR2 SNEGSKA (reference sequence). The CDR3 has 17 amino acids.

Sequencing was performed on blood. V gene TRBV20-1 combines with J gene TRBJ2-1; the match to TRBD1 covers 8 bases. The receptor's source is a man aged 25-40 years in good health. CDR3 nucleotide sequence: TGCAGTGCCCGACCGGGACAGGTGGACCTTTCCTACAATGAGCAGTTCTTC. Protein product: CSARPGQVDLSYNEQFF.